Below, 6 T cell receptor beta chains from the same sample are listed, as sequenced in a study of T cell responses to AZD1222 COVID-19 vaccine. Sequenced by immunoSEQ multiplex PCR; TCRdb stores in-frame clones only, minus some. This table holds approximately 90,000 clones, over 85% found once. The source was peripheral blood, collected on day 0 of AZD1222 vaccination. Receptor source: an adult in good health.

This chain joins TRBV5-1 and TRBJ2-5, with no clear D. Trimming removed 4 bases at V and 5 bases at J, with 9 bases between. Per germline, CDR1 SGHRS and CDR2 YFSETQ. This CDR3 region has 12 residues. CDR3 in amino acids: CASSKTTETQYF. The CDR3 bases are TGCGCCAGCAGCAAGACGACGGAGACCCAGTACTTC.

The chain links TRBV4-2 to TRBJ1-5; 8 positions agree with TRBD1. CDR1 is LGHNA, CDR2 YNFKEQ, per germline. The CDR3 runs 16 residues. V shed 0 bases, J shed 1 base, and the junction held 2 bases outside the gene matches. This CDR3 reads CASSQEYRGSNQPQHF. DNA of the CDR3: TGTGCCAGCAGCCAAGAATACAGGGGGAGCAATCAGCCCCAGCATTTT.

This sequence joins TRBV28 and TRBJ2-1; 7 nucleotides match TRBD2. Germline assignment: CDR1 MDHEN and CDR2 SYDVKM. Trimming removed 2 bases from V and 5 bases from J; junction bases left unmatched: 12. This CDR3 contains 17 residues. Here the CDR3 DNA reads TGTGCCAGCAGTTTAGACCCCGGGAGGAAAAGAGACAATGAGCAGTTCTTC. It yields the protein CASSLDPGRKRDNEQFF.

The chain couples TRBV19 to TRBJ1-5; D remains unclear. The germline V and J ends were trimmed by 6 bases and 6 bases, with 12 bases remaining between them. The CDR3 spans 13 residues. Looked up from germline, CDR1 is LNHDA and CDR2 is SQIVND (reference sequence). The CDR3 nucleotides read TGTGCCAGTAGCCCCTACCGCGGTCAGCCCCAGCATTTT. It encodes CASSPYRGQPQHF. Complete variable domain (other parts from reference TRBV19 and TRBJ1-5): DGGITQSPKYLFRKEGQNVTLSCEQNLNHDAMYWYRQDPGQGLRLIYYSQIVNDFQKGDIAEGYSVSREKKESFPLTVTSAQKNPTAFYLCASSPYRGQPQHFGDGTRLSIL.

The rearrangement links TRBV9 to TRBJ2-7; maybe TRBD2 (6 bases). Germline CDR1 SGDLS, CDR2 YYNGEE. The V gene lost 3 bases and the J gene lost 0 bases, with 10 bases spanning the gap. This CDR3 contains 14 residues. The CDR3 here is CASSGGVSSYEQYF. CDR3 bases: TGTGCCAGCAGCGGCGGGGTTAGCTCCTACGAGCAGTACTTC. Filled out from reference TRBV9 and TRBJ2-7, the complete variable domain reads DSGVTQTPKHLITATGQRVTLRCSPRSGDLSVYWYQQSLDQGLQFLIQYYNGEERAKGNILERFSAQQFPDLHSELNLSSLELGDSALYFCASSGGVSSYEQYFGPGTRLTVT.

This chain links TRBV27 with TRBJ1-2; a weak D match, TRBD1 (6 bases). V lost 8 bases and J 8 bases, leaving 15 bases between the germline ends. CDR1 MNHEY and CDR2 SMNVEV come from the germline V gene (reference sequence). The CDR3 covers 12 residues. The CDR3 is CASGGGPQGYTF. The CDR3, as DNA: TGTGCCAGCGGTGGGGGCCCGCAGGGCTACACCTTC.